This note documents a single T cell receptor beta chain sequence. The target antigen is unknown. With 60 Vbeta and 13 Jbeta primers, the PCR was carried out. Here immunoSEQ multiplex PCR was the method, and the copy in TCRdb shows in-frame clones only, minus some. The data hold tens of thousands of clones, with about 79% observed a single time. This specimen belongs to a study of cytomegalovirus exposure and HLA in healthy donors. Study-wide context: HLA-typed donors were the source of 80 million to 90 million unique TCRs, which an early data release held. Regarding the study as a whole: Exclusion as indistinguishable affected some V segments, including TRBV6-2 and TRBV6-3. Likely technical artifact: a cluster of highly shared sequence variants. CMV serostatus was the only immune exposure information that was available.

V lost 5 bases and J lost 4, with 17 bases in between. This CDR3 is built from 15 residues. Per germline, CDR1 SEHNR and CDR2 FQNEAQ (reference sequence). This clonotype originated in a man aged 60-69 years in good health and CMV-seropositive. The sequenced material came from PBMCs. J is TRBJ2-5 and V is TRBV7-9; D possibly corresponds to TRBD2 (5 bases). As DNA, the CDR3 is TGTGCCAGCAGCCCGAGCTTCGGGGTGCCAGAGACCCAGTACTTC. Its protein is CASSPSFGVPETQYF. The full variable domain, rest sourced from reference TRBV7-9 and TRBJ2-5, is DTGVSQNPRHKITKRGQNVTFRCDPISEHNRLYWYRQTLGQGPEFLTYFQNEAQLEKSRLLSDRFSAERPKGSFSTLEIQRTEQGDSAMYLCASSPSFGVPETQYFGPGTRLLVL.